This T cell receptor beta chain emerged from a study of spatial heterogeneity in lung cancer. Study-wide context: Alpha-chain sequences were consistently detected in smaller numbers than beta-chain sequences. Findings and limits, study-wide: There were more appearances of ubiquitous expanded tumor TCRs in blood at resection than at follow-up.

The library protocol tagged each TCR cDNA with a unique molecular identifier. TCRdb re-called the 5' RACE reads with MiXCR, one entry per CDR3 protein. The sample yields approximately 40,000 distinct CDR3 sequences, roughly 13% seen once. For this clonotype: What it recognizes is unknown.

The length of the CDR3 is 17 residues. Germline V gives CDR1 LNHNV, CDR2 YYDKDF (reference sequence). Trimming took off 2 bases at V and 4 bases at J, with 20 bases between the two ends. Regarding time point: sample taken at primary tumor resection. Whole RNA came from tumor, nontumor lung or frozen PBMC and was sequenced without being sorted. Approximately 70 TRACERx patients with early, untreated non-small cell lung cancer donated samples. V usage is TRBV15 and J usage is TRBJ1-2; weak D call: TRBD1 (6 bases). This sequence was found in a male donor with early-stage non-small cell lung cancer. The source material was PBMCs, sampled at surgery. The CDR3 DNA sequence: TGTGCCACCAGCAGATTACCGCGGGACAAGGGCCCCTATGGCTACACCTTC. The encoded protein is CATSRLPRDKGPYGYTF.